This entry lists 27 T cell receptor beta chains sequenced from one sample in a study of beta chain features in type 1 diabetes (dated by TCRdb to the late 2010s). Summary of the overall study and its limitations: In all four CD4+ subsets, TCRB CDR3 length was moderately but significantly shorter in type 1 diabetes patients.

The library was produced with the immunoSEQ multiplex PCR assay. The entire amount of isolated RNA was reverse transcribed using the High Capacity cDNA Reverse Transcription Kit, so the sequenced TCRB transcripts were expressed ones. TCRdb took this table from immuneACCESS and kept in-frame rearrangements with V and J called. Such tables lack part of the clones; where checked against another copy, unresolved V genes explain under half of the gap, and the rest is unexplained. The sample yields about 170,000 clones; approximately 8% were counted once. The top ten clonotypes cover 0.5% to 0.55% of the sample. The antigens these receptors bind are not known. The specimen sequenced was central memory CD4+ T cells from blood. These receptors all come from a young man with type 1 diabetes.

This clone was counted only a few times. The chain recombines TRBV9 with TRBJ2-5; the match to TRBD1 covers 8 bases. The CDR3 is 15 residues long. Germline values: CDR1 SGDLS, CDR2 YYNGEE. The trim removed 2 bases at V and 4 bases at J, leaving 7 bases unmatched. Written as DNA, the CDR3 is TGTGCCAGCAGCGTCGGGTTTGACAGGGGAGAGACCCAGTACTTC. As protein: CASSVGFDRGETQYF. Full variable domain (missing parts from reference TRBV9 and TRBJ2-5): DSGVTQTPKHLITATGQRVTLRCSPRSGDLSVYWYQQSLDQGLQFLIQYYNGEERAKGNILERFSAQQFPDLHSELNLSSLELGDSALYFCASSVGFDRGETQYFGPGTRLLVL.

The sample holds a few counts of this clone. V gene TRBV5-4 combines with J gene TRBJ2-1; 14 bases map to TRBD2. With V trimmed by 3 bases and J by 1 base, 6 bases remained unmatched. Germline CDR1 reads SGHNT; CDR2 reads YYREEE (reference sequence). The CDR3 covers 18 residues. The CDR3 sequence: CASSSRLAGGSSYNEQFF. As DNA, the CDR3 is TGTGCCAGCAGCTCCCGACTAGCGGGGGGGTCTTCCTACAATGAGCAGTTCTTC.

This clone was observed a handful of times. The rearrangement joins TRBV4-3 to TRBJ2-3; TRBD1 matches 8 bases. The J segment lost 4 bases and the V segment lost 0 bases, leaving 12 bases of the junction unmatched. The CDR3 extends over 18 amino acids. The germline gives CDR1 LGHNA, CDR2 YSLEER. CDR3 in DNA: TGCGCCAGCAGCCAAGATCTTTACAGGACAGGGATGGCAGATACGCAGTATTTT. Its translation: CASSQDLYRTGMADTQYF.

V is TRBV29-1 and J is TRBJ2-1; possibly TRBD2 for D (6 bases). V lost 8 bases and J lost 9, with 17 bases in between. Germline values: CDR1 SQVTM, CDR2 ANQGSEA. This CDR3 spans 12 amino acids. This CDR3 is CSTGTLNAEQFF. DNA of the CDR3: TGCAGCACCGGGACTCTCAACGCTGAGCAGTTCTTC.

The chain joins TRBV5-1 to TRBJ2-1; D might be TRBD2 (5 bases). The CDR3 totals 16 residues. Trimming stripped 0 bases from V and 7 bases from J, with 17 bases between. Looked up from germline, CDR1 is SGHRS and CDR2 is YFSETQ. The DNA for the CDR3 is TGCGCCAGCAGCTTGGGACCGCCAGAAACGGGGAATGAGCAGTTCTTC. It is translated as CASSLGPPETGNEQFF. Full variable domain (rest looked up from reference TRBV5-1 and TRBJ2-1): KAGVTQTPRYLIKTRGQQVTLSCSPISGHRSVSWYQQTPGQGLQFLFEYFSETQRNKGNFPGRFSGRQFSNSRSEMNVSTLELGDSALYLCASSLGPPETGNEQFFGPGTRLTVL.

The chain joins TRBV2 to TRBJ1-2; 7 nucleotides agree with TRBD1. V gave up 7 bases and J gave up 6 bases; unmatched junction bases: 5. This CDR3 comprises 12 residues. CDR1 SNHLY and CDR2 FYNNEI come from the germline V gene. In nucleotides, the CDR3 is TGTGCCAGCAACCAGGGACAGAATGGCTACACCTTC. Protein sequence: CASNQGQNGYTF. The whole variable domain, filled in from reference TRBV2 and TRBJ1-2, reads EPEVTQTPSHQVTQMGQEVILRCVPISNHLYFYWYRQILGQKVEFLVSFYNNEISEKSEIFDDQFSVERPDGSNFTLKIRSTKLEDSAMYFCASNQGQNGYTFGSGTRLTVV.

The rearrangement links TRBV15 to TRBJ1-5; D is unresolved. The germline V and J ends were trimmed by 0 bases and 4 bases, with 4 bases remaining between them. Germline assignment: CDR1 LNHNV and CDR2 YYDKDF (reference sequence). The CDR3 is 13 residues long. CDR3 residues: CATSRDINQPQHF. The CDR3 DNA sequence: TGTGCCACCAGCAGAGATATTAATCAGCCCCAGCATTTT.

This clone has more than one count but fewer than ten. CDR3: CASSRDRGGEQYF. DNA for the CDR3: TGTGCCAGCAGCAGGGACAGGGGAGGCGAGCAGTACTTC. The genes are TRBV7-8 and TRBJ2-7; 10 bases map to TRBD1. This CDR3 is 13 amino acids long. Germline lookup yields CDR1 SGHVS and CDR2 FQNEAQ. With V trimmed by 5 bases and J by 6 bases, 4 bases remained unmatched. The variable domain in full, with the rest retrieved from reference TRBV7-8 and TRBJ2-7, is GAGVSQSPRYKVAKRGQDVALRCDPISGHVSLFWYQQALGQGPEFLTYFQNEAQLDKSGLPSDRFFAERPEGSVSTLKIQRTQQEDSAVYLCASSRDRGGEQYFGPGTRLTVT.

The V call is TRBV7-2, the J call TRBJ2-7; D ambiguous. CDR1 is SGHTA and CDR2 is FQGNSA in the germline V gene. The CDR3 contains 14 residues. V lost 4 bases, J lost 0 bases, and 10 bases lay in between. The CDR3 DNA sequence: TGTGCCAGCAGCTCACTACCATACTCCTACGAGCAGTACTTC. Its translation: CASSSLPYSYEQYF.

The gene calls are TRBV14 and TRBJ1-3; D is perhaps TRBD1 (6 bases). The CDR3 has 15 residues. The germline V gene has CDR1 SGHDN and CDR2 FVKESK. V lost 4 bases and J 0 bases, leaving 10 bases between the germline ends. CDR3 coding DNA: TGTGCCAGCAGCCGGAGACAGGTCTCTGGAAACACCATATATTTT. This sequence encodes CASSRRQVSGNTIYF.

The chain is built from TRBV5-1 and TRBJ2-5; D not certain. CDR3 size: 12 residues. CDR1 and CDR2 (germline): SGHRS, YFSETQ. Between the trimmed V and J ends, which lost 4 bases and 1 base, there was a span of 5 bases. CDR3 bases: TGCGCCAGCAGCGGAGCCCAAGAGACCCAGTACTTC. Protein: CASSGAQETQYF.

V gene TRBV7-9 combines with J gene TRBJ2-3; TRBD2 matches at 7 bases. V lost 6 bases, J lost 2 bases, and 11 bases stayed unmatched. The CDR3 spans 16 residues. Germline V gives CDR1 SEHNR, CDR2 FQNEAQ (reference sequence). The CDR3 coding sequence is TGTGCCAGCAGTTCGACCGGGACTACCTACACAGATACGCAGTATTTT. Translation: CASSSTGTTYTDTQYF. Full variable domain (missing parts from reference TRBV7-9 and TRBJ2-3): DTGVSQNPRHKITKRGQNVTFRCDPISEHNRLYWYRQTLGQGPEFLTYFQNEAQLEKSRLLSDRFSAERPKGSFSTLEIQRTEQGDSAMYLCASSSTGTTYTDTQYFGPGTRLTVL.

The chain has TRBV28 and TRBJ2-1; D not certain. The V gene's germline CDR1 is MDHEN and CDR2 SYDVKM. The CDR3 contains 15 residues. V lost 6 bases, J lost 0 bases, and 12 bases lay in between. The CDR3 sequence: CASRLLSSSYNEQFF. DNA for the CDR3: TGTGCCAGCAGACTACTATCTAGCTCCTACAATGAGCAGTTCTTC.

This clone appeared a few times. The chain has TRBV11-2 and TRBJ2-5, with D possibly matching TRBD2 (6 bases). The V end lost 5 bases, the J end lost 4 bases, and 11 bases lay between the germline ends. This CDR3 is built from 13 residues. The germline V gene has CDR1 SGHAT and CDR2 FQNNGV. The CDR3 sequence is CASSNRERETQYF. The CDR3 nucleotides are TGTGCCAGCAGCAACCGGGAGCGAGAGACCCAGTACTTC.

The chain recombines TRBV5-4 with TRBJ2-1; maybe TRBD2 (5 bases). CDR3 length equals 14 residues. Germline loops: CDR1 SGHNT, CDR2 YYREEE (reference sequence). V lost 2 bases to trimming and J lost 4 bases, with 10 bases between them. The CDR3 region has the DNA TGTGCCAGCAGCTTTTTCGGGAAGTACAATGAGCAGTTCTTC. It codes for CASSFFGKYNEQFF.

The V call is TRBV14, the J call TRBJ2-7, with TRBD2 matching 9 bases. The CDR3 contains 13 residues. CDR1 and CDR2 (germline): SGHDN, FVKESK. V trimming: 3 bases; J trimming: 5 bases; junction bases outside the gene matches: 2. The CDR3 nucleotides are TGTGCCAGCAGCCACGGGACTAGCCACGAGCAGTACTTC. Translation: CASSHGTSHEQYF.

V is TRBV7-2 and J is TRBJ1-2; D might be TRBD1 (5 bases). Germline V gives CDR1 SGHTA, CDR2 FQGNSA. Between the trimmed V and J ends, which lost 1 base and 4 bases, there was a span of 7 bases. The CDR3 sequence is 13 residues long. As DNA, the CDR3 is TGTGCCAGCAGCTTAGTGCAGGGCTATGGCTACACCTTC. It codes for CASSLVQGYGYTF.

This clone was observed a handful of times. The chain couples TRBV5-4 to TRBJ2-7, with 10 bases aligning to TRBD2. The CDR3 has 15 amino acids. Germline V gives CDR1 SGHNT, CDR2 YYREEE (reference sequence). J was trimmed by 4 bases and V by 0 bases; bases with no gene match: 4. CDR3 sequence reads: CASSLAASGGYEQYF. The DNA for the CDR3 is TGTGCCAGCAGCTTGGCGGCTAGCGGGGGTTACGAGCAGTACTTC.

This clone was counted a few times. This chain links TRBV6-1 with TRBJ2-5; TRBD2 matches at 11 bases. Germline assignment: CDR1 MNHNS and CDR2 SASEGT. The CDR3 extends over 15 amino acids. With V trimmed by 7 bases and J by 3 bases, 7 bases remained unmatched. The DNA for the CDR3 is TGTGCCAGCATGGGAGGGACTAGCGGAGAAGAGACCCAGTACTTC. It codes for CASMGGTSGEETQYF.

This clone has only a few counts. CDR3 protein: CASSVAGYNEQFF. In DNA form, the CDR3 reads TGTGCCAGCAGCGTAGCGGGGTACAATGAGCAGTTCTTC. This chain links TRBV9 with TRBJ2-1, with D possibly matching TRBD2 (5 bases). Trimming took off 0 bases at V and 4 bases at J, with 5 bases between the two ends. Looked up from germline, CDR1 is SGDLS and CDR2 is YYNGEE. The CDR3 has 13 residues.

This clone was seen ten or more times. This sequence joins TRBV2 and TRBJ2-5, with a weak D call TRBD1 (5 bases). The germline V gene encodes CDR1 SNHLY and CDR2 FYNNEI. The ends were cut back, 2 bases at V and 0 bases at J, with 13 bases in the middle. The CDR3 loop spans 16 amino acids. The CDR3 sequence is CASSESGFSHQETQYF. The CDR3 region has the DNA TGTGCCAGCAGTGAATCAGGGTTTAGTCACCAAGAGACCCAGTACTTC. Full variable domain (outside the CDR3, taken from reference TRBV2 and TRBJ2-5): EPEVTQTPSHQVTQMGQEVILRCVPISNHLYFYWYRQILGQKVEFLVSFYNNEISEKSEIFDDQFSVERPDGSNFTLKIRSTKLEDSAMYFCASSESGFSHQETQYFGPGTRLLVL.

This clone occurred a few times. The rearrangement links TRBV28 to TRBJ2-1; 10 nucleotides line up with TRBD2. Per germline, CDR1 MDHEN and CDR2 SYDVKM. The CDR3 totals 14 residues. The V and J ends lost 5 bases and 7 bases, in that order; junction bases with no gene match: 5. CDR3 in DNA: TGTGCCAGCAGTGGGACTAGCGCATTGAATGAGCAGTTCTTC. It is translated as CASSGTSALNEQFF.

The table lists this clone with a few counts. CDR3 protein: CASSSGPGTGLTGELFF. The CDR3 coding sequence is TGTGCCAGCAGCTCCGGTCCTGGGACAGGGTTAACCGGGGAGCTGTTTTTT. The rearrangement links TRBV5-6 to TRBJ2-2; TRBD1 matches 9 bases. V dropped 3 bases and J dropped 5; count of bases not matched to a gene: 11. Germline CDR1 reads SGHDT; CDR2 reads YYEEEE. The CDR3 is 17 residues long.

V usage is TRBV10-2 and J usage is TRBJ2-1, with 7 bases aligning to TRBD2. J was trimmed by 0 bases and V by 5 bases; bases with no gene match: 7. Germline V gene data show CDR1 as WSHSY and CDR2 as SAAADI. CDR3 length equals 16 residues. This chain's CDR3 is CASSYAGGSSYNEQFF. The CDR3 DNA sequence: TGCGCCAGCAGTTACGCAGGCGGGAGCTCCTACAATGAGCAGTTCTTC.

This clone showed up many times. The chain employs TRBV29-1 and TRBJ2-7; D possibly corresponds to TRBD1 (7 bases). Germline V gene sequence: CDR1 SQVTM, CDR2 ANQGSEA. The CDR3 runs to 13 residues. With 4 bases removed from V and 5 bases from J, the gap between germline ends came to 15 bases. The CDR3 DNA reads as TGCAGCGTTGCCGACAGGGAGGACGACGAGCAGTACTTC. This encodes CSVADREDDEQYF.

The sample holds a few counts of this clone. This rearrangement joins TRBV27 to TRBJ2-3; 8 bases fit TRBD1. The CDR3 covers 14 residues. Germline CDR1 is MNHEY and CDR2 is SMNVEV (reference sequence). After removal of 7 bases from V and 4 bases from J, the junction contained 7 bases not matched to a gene. CDR3: CASNLQGAADTQYF. In DNA form, the CDR3 reads TGTGCCAGCAACTTGCAGGGGGCCGCAGATACGCAGTATTTT.

This clone has more than one count but fewer than ten. The chain couples TRBV5-8 to TRBJ2-3; D might be TRBD1 (5 bases). The CDR3 is 15 amino acids. Germline loops: CDR1 SGHTS, CDR2 YDEGEE. The V end was cut by 1 base, the J end by 9 bases, with 18 bases between. CDR3 amino acids: CASSLWLGRRGTQYF. The CDR3 DNA is TGTGCCAGCAGCTTGTGGTTGGGGCGAAGAGGAACGCAGTATTTT.